The present T cell receptor beta chain was sequenced within a study of beta chain features in type 1 diabetes. Study-wide context: The samples had roughly 100,000,000 sorted cells examined in all.

Reverse transcription of all isolated RNA meant that expressed TCRB transcripts were sequenced. Sequencing was performed with immunoSEQ multiplex PCR; in TCRdb, only in-frame clones are kept and a portion is missing. The repertoire holds over 700,000 clones, with under 20% as singletons. In regard to this clone: Antigen: not known.

Study results and caveats: Compared with healthy donors, patients appeared to share more similar naive, central memory and regulatory TCRB repertoires. Within each of all four CD4+ subsets, Type 1 diabetes patients had TCRB CDR3s that were moderately but significantly shorter.

Sorting of CD4+ naive, central memory, regulatory and stem cell-like memory cells was performed via CD45RO/CCR7/CD25/CD127/CD95/CD27. Sequenced sample: naive CD4+ T cells from blood. The receptor comes from a woman aged 18-29 years in good health.

The CDR3, as DNA: TGTGCCAGCAGCCCCGATGAGGGCTATGGCTACACCTTC. It specifies CASSPDEGYGYTF. This chain connects TRBV5-4 to TRBJ1-2; D gene uncertain. V lost 4 bases and J 4 bases, leaving 11 bases between the germline ends. The germline CDR1 and CDR2 sequences are SGHNT and YYREEE (reference sequence). This CDR3 has 13 amino acids.